This T cell receptor beta chain was sequenced in a study of blood T cell repertoires in COVID-19. Looking at the study overall: The United States, Italy and Spain were the sources of the acute and convalescent COVID-19 samples. T cells, B-cell-depleted T cells, or PBMCs supplied cDNA or gDNA.

With 0 bases removed from V and 2 bases from J, the gap between germline ends came to 10 bases. The germline V gene encodes CDR1 ENHRY and CDR2 SYGVKD. The CDR3 totals 16 residues. Only in-frame clones appear in the TCRdb table, and some are missing; sequencing was by immunoSEQ multiplex PCR. Of some 140,000 clones listed, about 70% are singletons. This TCR came from a man older than 75 with acute or convalescent COVID-19. Specimen: peripheral blood. This chain uses TRBV10-3 with TRBJ2-2; the D gene is possibly TRBD2 (6 bases). The CDR3 region has the DNA TGTGCCATCAGTGAGTCTGGAGGGATTAACACCGGGGAGCTGTTTTTT. This codes for CAISESGGINTGELFF.